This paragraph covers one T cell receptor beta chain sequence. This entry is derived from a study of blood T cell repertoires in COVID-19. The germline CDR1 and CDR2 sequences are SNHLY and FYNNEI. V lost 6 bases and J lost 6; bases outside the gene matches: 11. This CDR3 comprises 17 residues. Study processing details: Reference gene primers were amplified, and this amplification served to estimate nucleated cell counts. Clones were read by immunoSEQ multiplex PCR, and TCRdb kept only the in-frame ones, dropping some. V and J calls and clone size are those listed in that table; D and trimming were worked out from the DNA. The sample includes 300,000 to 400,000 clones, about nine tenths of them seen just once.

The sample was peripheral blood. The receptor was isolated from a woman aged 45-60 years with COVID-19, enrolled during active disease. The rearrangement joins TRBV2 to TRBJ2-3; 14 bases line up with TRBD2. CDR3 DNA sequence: TGTGCCAGCAGGGGGGCCGGACTAGCGGGAGGATTGGATACGCAGTATTTT. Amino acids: CASRGAGLAGGLDTQYF.